Listed below are T cell receptor beta chains from one sample, sequenced in a study of cytomegalovirus exposure and HLA in healthy donors. Libraries were prepared by immunoSEQ multiplex PCR; TCRdb keeps only in-frame clonotypes and omits some of them. The sample shows fewer than 120,000 clones, 89% of them seen only once. The sample consisted of PBMCs. The origin of the receptors is a young woman in good health and CMV-seronegative. CDR3s include the opening cysteine and the closing phenylalanine or tryptophan. D genes are given only for firm matches. Part of the rows lack a size; the others show once, few, many or a class for expanded clones.

d_call,j_call,cdr3_length,clone_size,v_call,cdr3_aa,cdr3_nt
NA,TRBJ2-5,14,once,TRBV11-2,CASSSRTVEETQYF,TGTGCCAGCAGCTCTCGGACAGTAGAAGAGACCCAGTACTTC
TRBD1,TRBJ1-4,14,NA,TRBV5-1,CASSDGTGDEKLFF,TGCGCCAGCAGCGACGGGACAGGGGATGAAAAACTGTTTTTT
NA,TRBJ1-1,14,NA,TRBV5-1,CASSLGAPNTEAFF,TGCGCCAGCAGCTTGGGTGCGCCGAACACTGAAGCTTTCTTT
TRBD1,TRBJ2-3,15,NA,TRBV5-4,CASTRTGVRGDTQYF,TGTGCCAGCACCCGGACAGGGGTTCGGGGAGATACGCAGTATTTT
NA,TRBJ2-4,13,once,TRBV7-2,CASSLFGKNIQYF,TGTGCCAGCAGCTTATTCGGCAAAAACATTCAGTACTTC
TRBD1,TRBJ2-7,13,NA,TRBV6-1,CASLDRPRYEQYF,TGTGCCAGCTTGGACAGGCCCCGCTACGAGCAGTACTTC
NA,TRBJ2-7,13,few,TRBV10-3,CAISDLGRGEQYF,TGTGCCATCAGTGATCTGGGGAGGGGGGAGCAGTACTTC
TRBD1,TRBJ1-2,17,NA,TRBV28,CASSFRQGVSANYGYTF,TGTGCCAGCAGTTTCAGACAGGGGGTTTCAGCTAACTATGGCTACACCTTC
TRBD1,TRBJ2-1,17,few,TRBV11-3,CASSLDLSGTGINEQFF,TGTGCCAGCAGCTTAGATCTAAGTGGGACAGGCATCAATGAGCAGTTCTTC
TRBD2,TRBJ2-1,18,NA,TRBV10-3,CAISESSRTSGSYNEQFF,TGTGCCATCAGTGAGTCGTCCCGGACTAGCGGGAGTTACAATGAGCAGTTCTTC
TRBD1,TRBJ1-1,13,NA,TRBV30,CACDQGAQTEAFF,TGTGCCTGTGATCAGGGGGCGCAGACTGAAGCTTTCTTT
NA,TRBJ2-7,15,once,TRBV6-1,CASSERGRGTGEQYF,TGTGCCAGCAGTGAAAGAGGCAGGGGCACGGGCGAGCAGTACTTC
TRBD1,TRBJ2-7,15,NA,TRBV28,CASSSPGQGAYEQYF,TGTGCCAGCAGCTCCCCGGGACAGGGGGCTTACGAGCAGTACTTC
NA,TRBJ2-1,15,NA,TRBV7-3,CASSPVDSSYNEQFF,TGTGCCAGCAGCCCAGTGGACAGCTCCTACAATGAGCAGTTCTTC
TRBD2,TRBJ2-1,18,NA,TRBV9,CASSVESRLGGRSNEQFF,TGTGCCAGCAGCGTAGAATCCCGTTTAGGCGGGAGGTCCAATGAGCAGTTCTTC
TRBD2,TRBJ2-5,15,NA,TRBV4-1,CASSQSSGREETQYF,TGCGCCAGCAGCCAATCTAGCGGGAGGGAAGAGACCCAGTACTTC
TRBD2,TRBJ2-7,18,NA,TRBV19,CASSPRGTSGRAGYEQYF,TGTGCCAGTAGTCCTCGAGGGACTAGCGGGAGGGCCGGGTACGAGCAGTACTTC
NA,TRBJ2-2,17,NA,TRBV9,CASSVGTGGLKTGELFF,TGTGCCAGCAGCGTAGGAACCGGGGGGCTTAAGACCGGGGAGCTGTTTTTT
NA,TRBJ2-3,14,NA,TRBV5-4,CASSLTSFSDTQYF,TGTGCCAGCAGCTTGACTAGTTTCTCAGATACGCAGTATTTT
NA,TRBJ1-4,15,NA,TRBV5-1,CASSLEVRENEKLFF,TGCGCCAGCAGCTTGGAGGTCAGGGAAAATGAAAAACTGTTTTTT
NA,TRBJ2-1,16,NA,TRBV19,CASSPRTGGGYNEQFF,TGTGCCAGTAGTCCTAGAACAGGGGGAGGGTACAATGAGCAGTTCTTC
NA,TRBJ1-3,14,NA,TRBV4-1,CASSQAGSGNTIYF,TGCGCCAGCAGCCAAGCGGGATCTGGAAACACCATATATTTT
TRBD1,TRBJ2-7,17,NA,TRBV4-2,CASSQRSGTGGPYEQYF,TGTGCCAGCAGCCAACGAAGCGGGACAGGGGGGCCCTACGAGCAGTACTTC
TRBD1,TRBJ1-2,18,NA,TRBV7-2,CASSSSPGQGIANYGYTF,TGTGCCAGCAGCTCCTCTCCGGGACAGGGAATAGCTAACTATGGCTACACCTTC
TRBD1,TRBJ2-3,16,NA,TRBV5-5,CASSLPTGVSTDTQYF,TGTGCCAGCAGCTTACCGACAGGGGTAAGCACAGATACGCAGTATTTT
NA,TRBJ2-3,16,NA,TRBV28,CASNPRGAAGTDTQYF,TGTGCCAGCAACCCACGGGGGGCCGCTGGCACAGATACGCAGTATTTT
NA,TRBJ2-7,14,NA,TRBV28,CASSYQGRPYEQYF,TGTGCCAGCAGCTACCAGGGCCGTCCCTACGAGCAGTACTTC
NA,TRBJ2-2,17,NA,TRBV28,CASSLRGAGIETGELFF,TGTGCCAGCAGTTTACGGGGGGCGGGGATAGAAACCGGGGAGCTGTTTTTT
NA,TRBJ2-3,15,NA,TRBV7-3,CASSSLPTRFVKQYF,TGTGCCAGCAGCTCCCTACCCACTAGATTCGTCAAGCAGTATTTT
NA,TRBJ1-6,15,NA,TRBV6-5,CASSYSIGGRSPLHF,TGTGCCAGCAGTTACTCGATAGGGGGTCGATCACCCCTCCACTTT
TRBD1,TRBJ2-5,16,NA,TRBV2,CASRRRTGGGQETQYF,TGTGCCAGCAGGAGAAGGACAGGGGGCGGACAAGAGACCCAGTACTTC
TRBD1,TRBJ1-2,14,few,TRBV28,CASSLGQGSYGYTF,TGTGCCAGCAGTTTGGGACAGGGGAGCTATGGCTACACCTTC
TRBD2,TRBJ2-7,13,NA,TRBV6-6,CASSLAGAYEQYF,TGTGCCAGCAGTTTGGCGGGGGCCTACGAGCAGTACTTC
TRBD2,TRBJ2-3,19,NA,TRBV4-1,CASSQPQGTSGRRPDTQYF,TGCGCCAGCAGCCAACCTCAGGGTACTAGCGGGAGACGCCCAGATACGCAGTATTTT
TRBD1,TRBJ2-1,14,NA,TRBV29-1,CSVVTGIIMNEQFF,TGCAGCGTAGTGACAGGGATTATAATGAATGAGCAGTTCTTC
TRBD1,TRBJ1-2,13,few,TRBV7-9,CASSVRDRDGYTF,TGTGCCAGCAGCGTAAGGGACAGGGATGGCTACACCTTC
NA,TRBJ1-2,14,NA,TRBV28,CASSSGGSYYGYTF,TGTGCCAGCAGTTCAGGAGGGTCGTACTATGGCTACACCTTC
NA,TRBJ1-2,13,NA,TRBV7-9,CASSFSGAGGYTF,TGTGCCAGCAGCTTCTCAGGGGCGGGTGGCTACACCTTC
NA,TRBJ1-2,13,NA,TRBV9,CASSVGDNYGYTF,TGTGCCAGCAGCGTCGGGGATAACTATGGCTACACCTTC
NA,TRBJ1-4,14,NA,TRBV18,CASSPTAFNEKLFF,TGTGCCAGCTCACCAACTGCTTTTAATGAAAAACTGTTTTTT
NA,TRBJ1-1,10,NA,TRBV6-1,CASSEQGAFF,TGTGCCAGCAGTGAACAGGGAGCTTTCTTT
TRBD2,TRBJ2-1,15,NA,TRBV5-6,CASSLRREFINEQFF,TGTGCCAGCAGCTTACGGCGGGAGTTTATTAATGAGCAGTTCTTC
NA,TRBJ1-4,13,NA,TRBV21-1,CASSKDNNEKLFF,TGTGCCAGCAGCAAAGACAATAATGAAAAACTGTTTTTT
TRBD1,TRBJ2-7,14,NA,TRBV7-9,CASSSDRGRFEQYF,TGTGCCAGCAGCTCGGACAGGGGGCGATTCGAGCAGTACTTC
TRBD1,TRBJ2-5,16,NA,TRBV6-5,CASSFVAGTGFETQYF,TGTGCCAGCAGTTTCGTCGCCGGGACAGGGTTTGAGACCCAGTACTTC
NA,TRBJ2-7,12,NA,TRBV10-3,CATATTSYEQYF,TGTGCCACCGCGACTACCTCCTACGAGCAGTACTTC
NA,TRBJ2-1,18,once,TRBV4-3,CASSQDAPPHIRGNEQFF,TGCGCCAGCAGCCAAGATGCTCCACCCCATATCCGAGGCAATGAGCAGTTCTTC
NA,TRBJ1-2,15,NA,TRBV9,CASSPPQGKYYGYTF,TGTGCCAGCAGCCCGCCACAGGGCAAATACTATGGCTACACCTTC